The 2 T cell receptor beta chains reported below all come from one sample, sequenced in a study of post-analysis software for immune sequencing data. The TCR beta cDNA libraries carried unique molecular identifiers. TCRdb redid the calling of the PCR reads with MiXCR, one entry per CDR3 protein. The sample includes 150,000 to 200,000 distinct CDR3 sequences, about 36% seen only once; the top ten take under 30%. The source was blood, collected after autologous hematopoietic stem cell transplantation. The receptors were sampled from a girl aged 10-17 years with multiple sclerosis.

The V gene is TRBV5-1, the J gene TRBJ2-3; possibly TRBD2 for D (6 bases). V dropped 0 bases and J dropped 2 bases, with 13 bases sitting between them. Germline lookup yields CDR1 SGHRS and CDR2 YFSETQ. The CDR3 runs 16 residues. This CDR3 is CASSLEASATTDTQYF. As DNA, the CDR3 is TGCGCCAGCAGCTTGGAGGCTAGCGCTACCACAGATACGCAGTATTTT.

The table lists this clonotype with a few counts. J is TRBJ2-3 and V is TRBV12-3 or TRBV12-4; 9 bases fit TRBD2. V lost 4 bases and J lost 3; bases outside the gene matches: 2. This CDR3 spans 14 amino acids. The CDR3 loop is CASSYSGSTDTQYF. Here the CDR3 DNA reads TGTGCCAGCAGTTATAGCGGGAGTACAGATACGCAGTATTTT.